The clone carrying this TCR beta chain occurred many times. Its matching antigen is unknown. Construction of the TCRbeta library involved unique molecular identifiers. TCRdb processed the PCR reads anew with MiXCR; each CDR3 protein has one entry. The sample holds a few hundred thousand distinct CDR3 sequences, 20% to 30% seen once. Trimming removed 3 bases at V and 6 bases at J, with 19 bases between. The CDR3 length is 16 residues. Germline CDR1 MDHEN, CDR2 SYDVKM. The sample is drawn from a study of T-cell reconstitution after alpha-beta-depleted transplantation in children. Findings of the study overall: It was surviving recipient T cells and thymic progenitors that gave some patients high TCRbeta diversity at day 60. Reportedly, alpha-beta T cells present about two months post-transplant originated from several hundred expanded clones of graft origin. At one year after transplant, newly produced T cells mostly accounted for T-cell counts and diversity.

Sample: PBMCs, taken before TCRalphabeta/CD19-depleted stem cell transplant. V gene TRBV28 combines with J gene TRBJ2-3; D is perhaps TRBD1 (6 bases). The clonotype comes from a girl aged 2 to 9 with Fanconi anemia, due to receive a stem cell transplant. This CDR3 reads CASSFEGRGELDTQYF. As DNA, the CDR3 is TGTGCCAGCAGTTTTGAAGGCAGGGGAGAACTGGATACGCAGTATTTT. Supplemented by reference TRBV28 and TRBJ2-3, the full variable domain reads DVKVTQSSRYLVKRTGEKVFLECVQDMDHENMFWYRQDPGLGLRLIYFSYDVKMKEKGDIPEGYSVSREKKERFSLILESASTNQTSMYLCASSFEGRGELDTQYFGPGTRLTVL.